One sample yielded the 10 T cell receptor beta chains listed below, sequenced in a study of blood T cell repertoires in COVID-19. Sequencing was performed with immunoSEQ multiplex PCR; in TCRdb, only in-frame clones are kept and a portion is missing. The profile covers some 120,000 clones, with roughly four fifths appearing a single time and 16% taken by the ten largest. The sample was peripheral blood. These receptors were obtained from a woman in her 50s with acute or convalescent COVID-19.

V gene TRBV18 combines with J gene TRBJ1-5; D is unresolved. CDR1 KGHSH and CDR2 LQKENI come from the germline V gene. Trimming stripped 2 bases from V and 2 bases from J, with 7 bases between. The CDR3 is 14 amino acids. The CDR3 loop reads CASSPIRGNQPQHF. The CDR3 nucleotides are TGTGCCAGCTCACCAATACGGGGCAATCAGCCCCAGCATTTT.

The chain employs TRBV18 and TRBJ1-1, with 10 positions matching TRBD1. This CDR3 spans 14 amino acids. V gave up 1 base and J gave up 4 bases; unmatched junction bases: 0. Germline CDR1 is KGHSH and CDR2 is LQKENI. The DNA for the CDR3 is TGTGCCAGCTCACCACGGGACAGGGGCACTGAAGCTTTCTTT. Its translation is CASSPRDRGTEAFF.

The CDR3 region has the DNA TGTGCCATCACCGGGACAGATGGCTACACCTTC. Translation: CAITGTDGYTF. The rearrangement uses TRBV10-3 and TRBJ1-2; 7 nucleotides line up with TRBD1. The CDR3 totals 11 residues. The V gene end was trimmed by 7 bases and the J gene end by 6 bases; junction bases not matched to a gene: 2. From germline, CDR1 is ENHRY and CDR2 SYGVKD.

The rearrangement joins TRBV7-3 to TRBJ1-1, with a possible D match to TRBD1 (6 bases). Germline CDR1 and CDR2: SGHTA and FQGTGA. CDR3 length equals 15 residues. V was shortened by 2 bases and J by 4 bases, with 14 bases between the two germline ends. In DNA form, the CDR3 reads TGTGCCAGCAGCTTAGAAGGGTCAGGGGTCACTGAAGCTTTCTTT. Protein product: CASSLEGSGVTEAFF.

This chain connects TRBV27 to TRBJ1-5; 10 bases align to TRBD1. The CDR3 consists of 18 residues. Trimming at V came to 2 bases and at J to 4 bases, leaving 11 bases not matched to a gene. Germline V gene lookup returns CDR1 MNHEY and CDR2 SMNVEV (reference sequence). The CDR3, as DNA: TGTGCCAGCAGTTTACACGGGACAGGGGATATAGCAAATCAGCCCCAGCATTTT. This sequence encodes CASSLHGTGDIANQPQHF.

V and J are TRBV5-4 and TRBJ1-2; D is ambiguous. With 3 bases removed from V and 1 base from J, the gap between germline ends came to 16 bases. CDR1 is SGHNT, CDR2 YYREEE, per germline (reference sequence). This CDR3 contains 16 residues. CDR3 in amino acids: CASSSQASSFNYGYTF. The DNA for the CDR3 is TGTGCCAGCAGCTCCCAGGCCTCCAGCTTTAACTATGGCTACACCTTC.

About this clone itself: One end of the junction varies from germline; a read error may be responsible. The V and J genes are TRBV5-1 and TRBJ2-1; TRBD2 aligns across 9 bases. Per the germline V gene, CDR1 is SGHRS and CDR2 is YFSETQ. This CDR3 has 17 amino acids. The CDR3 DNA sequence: TGCGCCCGCAGCCTGGACCGGGCGGGGGGGATGTACAATGAGCAGTTCTTC. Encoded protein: CARSLDRAGGMYNEQFF.

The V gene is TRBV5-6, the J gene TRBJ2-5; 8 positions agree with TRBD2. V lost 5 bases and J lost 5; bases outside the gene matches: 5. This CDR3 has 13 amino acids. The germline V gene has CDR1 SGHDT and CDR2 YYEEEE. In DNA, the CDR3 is TGTGCCAGCAGTCCGGGGGGGATCGAGACCCAGTACTTC. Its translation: CASSPGGIETQYF. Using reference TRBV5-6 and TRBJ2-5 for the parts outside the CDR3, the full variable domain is DAGVTQSPTHLIKTRGQQVTLRCSPKSGHDTVSWYQQALGQGPQFIFQYYEEEERQRGNFPDRFSGHQFPNYSSELNVNALLLGDSALYLCASSPGGIETQYFGPGTRLLVL.

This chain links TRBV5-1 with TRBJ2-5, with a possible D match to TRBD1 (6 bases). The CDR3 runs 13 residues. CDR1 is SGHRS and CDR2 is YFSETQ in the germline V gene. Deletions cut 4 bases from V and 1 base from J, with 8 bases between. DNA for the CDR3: TGCGCCAGCAGCCGACAGGTCCAAGAGACCCAGTACTTC. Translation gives CASSRQVQETQYF.

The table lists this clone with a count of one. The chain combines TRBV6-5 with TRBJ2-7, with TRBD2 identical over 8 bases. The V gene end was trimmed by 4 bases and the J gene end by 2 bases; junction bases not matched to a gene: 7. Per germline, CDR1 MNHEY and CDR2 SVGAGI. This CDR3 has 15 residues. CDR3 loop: CASSSRTSSPYEQYF. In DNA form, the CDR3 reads TGTGCCAGCAGTTCGAGGACTAGCTCCCCCTACGAGCAGTACTTC.